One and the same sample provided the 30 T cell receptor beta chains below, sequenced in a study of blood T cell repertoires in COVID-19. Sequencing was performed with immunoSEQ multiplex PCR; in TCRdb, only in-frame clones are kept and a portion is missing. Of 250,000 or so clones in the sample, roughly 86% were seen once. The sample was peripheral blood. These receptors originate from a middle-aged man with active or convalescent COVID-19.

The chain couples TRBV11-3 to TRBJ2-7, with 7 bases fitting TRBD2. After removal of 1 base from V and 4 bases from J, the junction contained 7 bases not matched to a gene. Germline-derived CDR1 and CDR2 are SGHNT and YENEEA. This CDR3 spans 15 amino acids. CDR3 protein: CASSLVGGSGYEQYF. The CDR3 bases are TGTGCCAGCAGCTTAGTAGGCGGGAGTGGGTACGAGCAGTACTTC.

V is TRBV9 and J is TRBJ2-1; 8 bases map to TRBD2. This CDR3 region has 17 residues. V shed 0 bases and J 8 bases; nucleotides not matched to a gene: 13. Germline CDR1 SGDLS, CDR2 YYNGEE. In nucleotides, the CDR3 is TGTGCCAGCAGCGTAGTGTCATACCCGGGACTAGTCTATGAGCAGTTCTTC. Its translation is CASSVVSYPGLVYEQFF.

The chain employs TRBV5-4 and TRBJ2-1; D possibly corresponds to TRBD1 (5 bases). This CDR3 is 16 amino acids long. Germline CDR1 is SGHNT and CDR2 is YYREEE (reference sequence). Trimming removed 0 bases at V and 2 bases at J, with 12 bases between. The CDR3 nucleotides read TGTGCCAGCAGCTTGGTCCCAGGGATAGCCTACAATGAGCAGTTCTTC. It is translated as CASSLVPGIAYNEQFF.

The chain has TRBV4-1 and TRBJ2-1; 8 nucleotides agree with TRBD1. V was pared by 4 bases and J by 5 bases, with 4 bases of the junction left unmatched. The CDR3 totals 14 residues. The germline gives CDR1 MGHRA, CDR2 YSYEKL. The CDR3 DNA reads TGCGCCAGCAGCCCAGGACAGGGCCACAATGAGCAGTTCTTC. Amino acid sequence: CASSPGQGHNEQFF.

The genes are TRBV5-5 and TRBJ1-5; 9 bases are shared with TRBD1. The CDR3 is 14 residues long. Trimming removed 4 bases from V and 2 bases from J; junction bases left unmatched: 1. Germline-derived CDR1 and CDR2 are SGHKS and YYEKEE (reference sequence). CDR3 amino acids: CASSRDRGNQPQHF. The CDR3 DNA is TGTGCCAGCAGCCGGGACAGGGGCAATCAGCCCCAGCATTTT.

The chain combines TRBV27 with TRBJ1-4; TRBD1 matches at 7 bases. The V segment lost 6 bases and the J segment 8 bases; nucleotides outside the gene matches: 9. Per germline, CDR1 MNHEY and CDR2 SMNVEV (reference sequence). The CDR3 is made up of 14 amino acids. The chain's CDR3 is CASRPTGLWEKLFF. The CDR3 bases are TGTGCCAGCAGGCCGACAGGGTTATGGGAAAAACTGTTTTTT.

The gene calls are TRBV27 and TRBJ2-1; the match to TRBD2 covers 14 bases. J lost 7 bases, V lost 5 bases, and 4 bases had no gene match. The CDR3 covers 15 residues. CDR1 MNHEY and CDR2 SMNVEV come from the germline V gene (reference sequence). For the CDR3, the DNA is TGTGCCAGCAGTGGAGGACTAGCGGGAGGAAATGAGCAGTTCTTC. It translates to CASSGGLAGGNEQFF.

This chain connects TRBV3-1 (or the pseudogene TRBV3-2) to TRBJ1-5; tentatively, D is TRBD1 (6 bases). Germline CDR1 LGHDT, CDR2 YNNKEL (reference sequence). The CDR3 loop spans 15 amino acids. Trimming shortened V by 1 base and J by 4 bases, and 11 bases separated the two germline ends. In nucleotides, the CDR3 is TGTGCCAGCAGCCAAGGGGCGGGGGCTAATCAGCCCCAGCATTTT. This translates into CASSQGAGANQPQHF.

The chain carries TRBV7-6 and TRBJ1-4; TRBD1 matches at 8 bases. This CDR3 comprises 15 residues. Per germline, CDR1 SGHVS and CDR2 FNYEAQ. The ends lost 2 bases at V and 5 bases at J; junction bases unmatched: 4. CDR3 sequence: CASSLNRDRNEKLFF. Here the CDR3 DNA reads TGTGCCAGCAGCTTAAATCGGGACAGGAATGAAAAACTGTTTTTT.

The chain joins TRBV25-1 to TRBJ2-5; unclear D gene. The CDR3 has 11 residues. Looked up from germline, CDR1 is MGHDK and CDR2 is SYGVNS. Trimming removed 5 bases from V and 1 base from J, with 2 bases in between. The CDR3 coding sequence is TGTGCCAGCAGTCGCCAAGAGACCCAGTACTTC. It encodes CASSRQETQYF.

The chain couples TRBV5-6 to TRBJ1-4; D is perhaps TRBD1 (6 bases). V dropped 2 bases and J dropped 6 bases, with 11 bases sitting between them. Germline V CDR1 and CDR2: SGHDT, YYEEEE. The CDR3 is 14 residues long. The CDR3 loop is CASSLKGGYEKLFF. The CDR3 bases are TGTGCCAGCAGCTTAAAAGGGGGATATGAAAAACTGTTTTTT.

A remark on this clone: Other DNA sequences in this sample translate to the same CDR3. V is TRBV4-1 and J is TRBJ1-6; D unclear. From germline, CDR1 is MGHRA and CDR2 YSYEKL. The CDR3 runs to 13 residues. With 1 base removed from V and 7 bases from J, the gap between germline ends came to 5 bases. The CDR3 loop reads CASSQVLNSPLHF. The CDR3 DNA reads TGCGCCAGCAGCCAAGTTCTGAATTCACCCCTCCACTTT.

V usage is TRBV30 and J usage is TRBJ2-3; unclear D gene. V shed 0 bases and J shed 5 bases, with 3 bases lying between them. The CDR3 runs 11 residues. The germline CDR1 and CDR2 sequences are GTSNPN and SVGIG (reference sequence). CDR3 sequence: CAWSVIDTQYF. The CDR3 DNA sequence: TGTGCCTGGAGTGTTATAGATACGCAGTATTTT. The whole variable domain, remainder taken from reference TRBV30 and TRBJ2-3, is SQTIHQWPATLVQPVGSPLSLECTVEGTSNPNLYWYRQAAGRGLQLLFYSVGIGQISSEVPQNLSASRPQDRQFILSSKKLLLSDSGFYLCAWSVIDTQYFGPGTRLTVL.

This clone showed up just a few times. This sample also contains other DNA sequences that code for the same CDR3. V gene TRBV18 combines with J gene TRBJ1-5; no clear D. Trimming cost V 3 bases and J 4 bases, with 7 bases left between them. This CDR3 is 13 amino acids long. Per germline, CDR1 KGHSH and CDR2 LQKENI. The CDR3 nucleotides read TGTGCCAGCTCACCCTCCGTTAATCAGCCCCAGCATTTT. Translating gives CASSPSVNQPQHF.

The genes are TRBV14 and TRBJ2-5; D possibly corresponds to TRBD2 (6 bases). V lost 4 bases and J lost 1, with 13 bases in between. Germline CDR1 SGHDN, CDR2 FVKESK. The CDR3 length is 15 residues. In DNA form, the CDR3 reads TGTGCCAGCAGCCCGACGGGACTCTTCCAAGAGACCCAGTACTTC. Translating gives CASSPTGLFQETQYF.

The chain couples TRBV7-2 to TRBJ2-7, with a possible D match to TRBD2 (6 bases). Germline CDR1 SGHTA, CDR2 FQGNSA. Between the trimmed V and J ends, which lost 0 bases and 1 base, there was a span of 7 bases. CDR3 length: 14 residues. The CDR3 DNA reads TGTGCCAGCAGCTTAGCGGGGGGATCCTACGAGCAGTACTTC. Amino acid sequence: CASSLAGGSYEQYF.

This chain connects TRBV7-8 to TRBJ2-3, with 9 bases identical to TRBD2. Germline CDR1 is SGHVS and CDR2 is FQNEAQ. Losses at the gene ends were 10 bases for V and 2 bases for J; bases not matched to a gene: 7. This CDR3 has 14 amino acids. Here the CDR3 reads CATRAGGVTDTQYF. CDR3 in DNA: TGTGCCACCCGGGCGGGAGGGGTCACAGATACGCAGTATTTT.

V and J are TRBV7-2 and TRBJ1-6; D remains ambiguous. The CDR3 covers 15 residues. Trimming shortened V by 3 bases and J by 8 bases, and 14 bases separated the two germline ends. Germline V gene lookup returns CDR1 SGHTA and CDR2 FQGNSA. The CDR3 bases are TGTGCCAGCAGCTTCGGGTCAGCCGAATATTCACCCCTCCACTTT. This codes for CASSFGSAEYSPLHF.

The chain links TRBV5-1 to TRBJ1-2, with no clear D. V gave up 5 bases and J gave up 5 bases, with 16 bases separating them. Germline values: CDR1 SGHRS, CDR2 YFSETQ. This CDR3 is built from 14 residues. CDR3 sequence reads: CASRAESGNYGYTF. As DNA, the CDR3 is TGCGCCAGCAGAGCTGAAAGCGGCAATTATGGCTACACCTTC.

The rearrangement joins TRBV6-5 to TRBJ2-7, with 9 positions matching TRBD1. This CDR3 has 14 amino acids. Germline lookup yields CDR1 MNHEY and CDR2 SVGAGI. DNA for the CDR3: TGTGCTACATCATCGGGGACAGGGTATGACGAGCAGTACTTC. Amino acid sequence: CATSSGTGYDEQYF.

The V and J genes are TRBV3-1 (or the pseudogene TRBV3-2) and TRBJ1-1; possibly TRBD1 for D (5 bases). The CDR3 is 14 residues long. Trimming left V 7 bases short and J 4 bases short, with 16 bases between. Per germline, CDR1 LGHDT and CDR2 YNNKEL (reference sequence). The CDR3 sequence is CASKIRQGSTEAFF. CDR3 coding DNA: TGTGCCAGCAAGATCCGCCAGGGAAGCACTGAAGCTTTCTTT.

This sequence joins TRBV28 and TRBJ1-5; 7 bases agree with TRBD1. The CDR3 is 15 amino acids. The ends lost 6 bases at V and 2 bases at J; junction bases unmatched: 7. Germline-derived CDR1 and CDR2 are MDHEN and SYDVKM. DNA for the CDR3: TGTGCCAGCAGGTACCGGGACAGAGGCAATCAGCCCCAGCATTTT. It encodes CASRYRDRGNQPQHF.

CDR3 coding DNA: TGTGCCAGCAGCCCGGACTGGGCCTACGAGCAGTACTTC. It codes for CASSPDWAYEQYF. The V and J genes are TRBV3-1 (or the pseudogene TRBV3-2) and TRBJ2-7; a possible D gene is TRBD2 (5 bases). The V gene lost 4 bases and the J gene lost 2 bases, with 9 bases spanning the gap. The germline V gene has CDR1 LGHDT and CDR2 YNNKEL (reference sequence). The CDR3 is made up of 13 amino acids.

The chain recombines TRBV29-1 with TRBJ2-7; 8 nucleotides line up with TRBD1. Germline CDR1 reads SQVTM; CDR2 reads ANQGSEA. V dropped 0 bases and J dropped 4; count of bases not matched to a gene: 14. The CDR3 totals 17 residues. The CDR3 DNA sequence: TGCAGCGTTGAAGATCTCCAGCCGGACAGGGTCAAGTACGAGCAGTACTTC. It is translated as CSVEDLQPDRVKYEQYF.

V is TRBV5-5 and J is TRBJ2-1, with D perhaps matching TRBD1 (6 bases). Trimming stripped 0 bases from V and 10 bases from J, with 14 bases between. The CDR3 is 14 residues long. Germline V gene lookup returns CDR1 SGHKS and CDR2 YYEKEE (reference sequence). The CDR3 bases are TGTGCCAGCAGCTTGGTCGGGGCTCAGGGGGAGCAGTTCTTC. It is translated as CASSLVGAQGEQFF.

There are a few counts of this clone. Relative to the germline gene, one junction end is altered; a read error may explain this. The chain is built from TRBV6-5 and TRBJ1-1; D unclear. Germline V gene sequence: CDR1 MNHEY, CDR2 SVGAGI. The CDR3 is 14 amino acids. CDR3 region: CASRVGGPNAEAFF. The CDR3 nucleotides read TGTGCCAGCAGAGTCGGCGGGCCGAACGCTGAAGCTTTCTTT.

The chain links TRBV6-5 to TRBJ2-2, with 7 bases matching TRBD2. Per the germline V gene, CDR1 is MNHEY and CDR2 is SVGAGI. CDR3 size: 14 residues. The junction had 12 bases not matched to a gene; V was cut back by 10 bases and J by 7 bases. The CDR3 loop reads CATERSGVSGELFF. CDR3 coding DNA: TGTGCCACCGAAAGGAGCGGGGTGAGCGGGGAGCTGTTTTTT.

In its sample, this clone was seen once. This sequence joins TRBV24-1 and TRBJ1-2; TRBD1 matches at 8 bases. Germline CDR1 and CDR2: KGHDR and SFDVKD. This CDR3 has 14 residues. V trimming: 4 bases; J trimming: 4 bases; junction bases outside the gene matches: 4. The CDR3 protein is CATSEAGGGYGYTF. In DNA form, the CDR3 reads TGTGCCACCAGTGAGGCAGGGGGCGGCTATGGCTACACCTTC.

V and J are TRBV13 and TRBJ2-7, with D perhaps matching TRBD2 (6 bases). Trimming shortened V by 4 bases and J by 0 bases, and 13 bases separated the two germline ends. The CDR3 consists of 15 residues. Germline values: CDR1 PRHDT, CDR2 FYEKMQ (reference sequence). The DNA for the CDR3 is TGTGCCAGCAGCTCCAGTAGCGGTAACTCCTACGAGCAGTACTTC. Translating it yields CASSSSSGNSYEQYF.

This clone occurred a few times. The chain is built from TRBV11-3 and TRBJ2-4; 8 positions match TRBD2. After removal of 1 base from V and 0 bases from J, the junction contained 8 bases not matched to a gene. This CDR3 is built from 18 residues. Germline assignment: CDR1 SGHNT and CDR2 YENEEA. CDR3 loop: CASSLGGASGLAKNIQYF. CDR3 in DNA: TGTGCCAGCAGCTTAGGGGGAGCTAGCGGGTTAGCCAAAAACATTCAGTACTTC.